The subject of this entry is one T cell receptor (beta chain). Generated by immunoSEQ multiplex PCR, the TCRdb table keeps only in-frame clones and is missing some. Here the sample spans 60,000 to 100,000 clones, more than 75% being singletons. These data belong to a study of OX40 agonist ivuxolimab in advanced cancers. Study summary: Males comprised about 84% of the group, whose mean age was approximately 61 years (range roughly 20 to 85).

Germline assignment: CDR1 MDHEN and CDR2 SYDVKM. Trimming pared 2 bases from V and 7 bases from J, leaving 16 bases between. The CDR3 has 15 residues. The receptor's source is an adult with an advanced solid tumor such as melanoma, head and neck, liver or kidney cancer. The material was CD4+ or CD8+ T cells sorted from blood, obtained in a trial of the OX40 agonist ivuxolimab. This chain uses TRBV28 with TRBJ2-3, with no clear D. CDR3 residues: CASSLVVNVRNTQYF. DNA of the CDR3: TGTGCCAGCAGTTTAGTAGTCAATGTCAGGAATACGCAGTATTTT.